A selection of T cell receptor beta chains follows, all from one sample in a study of T cells in Graves' hyperthyroidism and ophthalmopathy. TCRdb called the multiplex PCR reads again in MiXCR, with one record for every CDR3 protein. This table holds about 290,000 distinct CDR3 sequences, roughly 13% found once. The specimen was blood. The receptors originated from a woman in her 40s with Graves' hyperthyroidism. The CDR3 runs from the conserved cysteine through the conserved F or W. Fields, in order: J gene, clone size, V gene, D gene, CDR3 length, CDR3 DNA, CDR3 protein. A D gene is named only where the DNA matches it firmly. The size field is filled for only some rows; it gives once, few, many or a size class.

TRBJ2-7 | NA | TRBV29-1 | NA | 13 | TGCAGCGCTGCCCGGACGCCCGAGGGCGAGCAGTACTTC | CSAARTPEGEQYF
TRBJ2-1 | NA | TRBV12-3/TRBV12-4 | TRBD2 | 17 | TGTGCCAGCTCACCACCAATAGCGGGAGGCCATGACAATGAGCAGTTCTTC | CASSPPIAGGHDNEQFF
TRBJ2-1 | few | TRBV10-3 | TRBD2 | 15 | TGTGCCATCAGGGAGACTAGCGGGAAGACAAATGAGCAGTTCTTC | CAIRETSGKTNEQFF
TRBJ2-5 | many | TRBV5-8 | NA | 13 | TGTGCCAGCCAAACACAGCGACAAAAGACCCAGTACTTC | CASQTQRQKTQYF
TRBJ2-5 | many | TRBV20-1 | TRBD2 | 14 | TGCAGTGCAGAGCCACTAGCGGGAGGAGAGACCCAGTACTTC | CSAEPLAGGETQYF
TRBJ1-5 | many | TRBV6-1 | NA | 14 | TGTGCCAGCAGTCAGGTTTTTAGCAATCAGCCCCAGCATTTT | CASSQVFSNQPQHF
TRBJ1-1 | many | TRBV7-9 | NA | 18 | TGTGCCAGCAGCTTACGATCGAGCACCGGGGTCACGAACACTGAAGCTTTCTTT | CASSLRSSTGVTNTEAFF
TRBJ2-1 | NA | TRBV24-1 | NA | 16 | TGTGCCACCAGTGATCCCAGGCTGTCCTCCTACAATGAGCAGTTCTTC | CATSDPRLSSYNEQFF
TRBJ1-1 | many | TRBV29-1 | NA | 13 | TGCAGCGCCCGGGGCAGTTGGAACACTGAAGCTTTCTTT | CSARGSWNTEAFF
TRBJ2-7 | NA | TRBV7-9 | TRBD2 | 15 | TGTGCCAGCAGCTTAGTTGCGGGAGGGCCCTATGAGCAGTACTTC | CASSLVAGGPYEQYF
TRBJ2-2 | NA | TRBV5-8 | NA | 17 | TGTGCCAGCAGCTTCTTCCCGCGGGACGGACCAACCGGGGAGCTGTTTTTT | CASSFFPRDGPTGELFF
TRBJ2-5 | many | TRBV6-2/TRBV6-3 | NA | 13 | TGTGCCAGCAGTTCACAGGGTAAAGAGACCCAGTACTTC | CASSSQGKETQYF
TRBJ1-1 | many | TRBV7-9 | TRBD1 | 14 | TGTGCCAGCAGCCGCCAGGGGGATTCGGCTGAAGCTTTCTTT | CASSRQGDSAEAFF
TRBJ1-1 | many | TRBV29-1 | TRBD1 | 12 | TGCAGCGCCCGAGAGACAGGGTCTGAAGCTTTCTTT | CSARETGSEAFF
TRBJ2-3 | few | TRBV5-4 | NA | 12 | TGTGCCAGCAGCCAAATGGAGGGTACGCAGTATTTT | CASSQMEGTQYF
TRBJ2-1 | many | TRBV5-1 | TRBD2 | 16 | TGCGCCAGCAGCCCCCTAGGAGCGGGGACGTACAATGAGCAGTTCTTC | CASSPLGAGTYNEQFF
TRBJ2-7 | NA | TRBV13 | TRBD2 | 17 | TGTGCCAGCAGCTTAGTCAGTCGACTAGCTCCGGAATACGAGCAGTACTTC | CASSLVSRLAPEYEQYF
TRBJ2-2 | few | TRBV24-1 | NA | 15 | TGTGCCACCAGTGATTTTCGCGCCGCCACCGGGGAGCTGTTTTTT | CATSDFRAATGELFF
TRBJ2-3 | many | TRBV11-3 | NA | 14 | TGTGCCAGCAGCGCAAGGGACGGACGAGGTACGCAGTATTTT | CASSARDGRGTQYF
TRBJ1-2 | NA | TRBV6-1 | TRBD1 | 15 | TGTGCCAGCACCACAGTGGGCAGGGGGCGGTTTGGCTACACCTTC | CASTTVGRGRFGYTF
TRBJ2-6 | NA | TRBV5-1 | NA | 16 | TGCGCCAGCAGCCCCCAGGGGGGAAGAGGGGCCAACGTCCTGACTTTC | CASSPQGGRGANVLTF
TRBJ1-1 | many | TRBV27 | TRBD1 | 17 | TGTGCCAGCAGCTACCTGACAGGGGTTGTATCGCGCACTGAAGCTTTCTTT | CASSYLTGVVSRTEAFF
TRBJ1-5 | many | TRBV6-1 | NA | 14 | TGTGCCAGCGGAACAGGGAGAGACGGTCAGCCCCAGCATTTT | CASGTGRDGQPQHF
TRBJ2-7 | many | TRBV20-1 | NA | 15 | TGCAGTGCTAAGGTGGGGCGCTCGAGCTCCTACGAGCAGTACTTC | CSAKVGRSSSYEQYF
TRBJ2-1 | many | TRBV2 | TRBD2 | 14 | TGTGCCAGCTCGGGACTAGCGGGATTGAATGAGCAGTTCTTC | CASSGLAGLNEQFF
TRBJ1-5 | many | TRBV24-1 | NA | 13 | TGTGCCACCGCAGGGATTCTGGGTCAGCCCCAGCATTTT | CATAGILGQPQHF
TRBJ1-1 | many | TRBV2 | NA | 12 | TGTGCCAGCAGTGGTGAATACACTGAAGCTTTCTTT | CASSGEYTEAFF
TRBJ1-1 | many | TRBV18 | TRBD1 | 15 | TGTGCCAGCTCAAAACAGGGGGCGACGGGCACTGAAGCTTTCTTT | CASSKQGATGTEAFF
TRBJ1-2 | many | TRBV19 | NA | 13 | TGTGCCAGTAGTATCACGGGGAACTATGGCTACACCTTC | CASSITGNYGYTF
TRBJ2-5 | many | TRBV12-3/TRBV12-4 | NA | 16 | TGTGCCAGCAGTTTAGAATGGCCCCCACGCGGGGAGACCCAGTACTTC | CASSLEWPPRGETQYF
TRBJ2-2 | NA | TRBV20-1 | NA | 14 | TGCAGTGCTCCTTCCGAATCTTACACCGGGGAGCTGTTTTTT | CSAPSESYTGELFF
TRBJ1-5 | many | TRBV2 | TRBD1 | 14 | TGTGCCAGCAGTGTGCACAGGGGGAATCAGCCCCAGCATTTT | CASSVHRGNQPQHF
TRBJ1-3 | many | TRBV6-1 | NA | 15 | TGTGCCAGCAGTAATCGACCTAGCTCTGGAAACACCATATATTTT | CASSNRPSSGNTIYF
TRBJ2-5 | many | TRBV14 | TRBD1 | 17 | TGTGCCAGCAGCCCCCAGGGAGACAGGGCATCGGGGGAGACCCAGTACTTC | CASSPQGDRASGETQYF
TRBJ2-2 | many | TRBV2 | NA | 14 | TGTGCCAGCAGTGAAGCTGTAGCGAACGGGGAGCTGTTTTTT | CASSEAVANGELFF
TRBJ1-1 | many | TRBV2 | NA | 15 | TGTGCCAGCACCCTTCTTAACAGGGTACTCACTGAAGCTTTCTTT | CASTLLNRVLTEAFF